The 17 T cell receptor beta chains in this list originate from one sample, sequenced in a study of T cell changes during pregnancy in multiple sclerosis. Sequenced by immunoSEQ multiplex PCR; TCRdb stores in-frame clones only, minus some. In the table there are 60,000 to 95,000 clones, just over 90% of which are singletons. The specimen comprised CD4+ T cells from peripheral blood mononuclear cells, sampled before pregnancy. The receptors here all came from a female donor with multiple sclerosis, enrolled in a pregnancy study.

V gene TRBV5-1 combines with J gene TRBJ2-7; 7 nucleotides align to TRBD2. V gave up 7 bases and J gave up 0 bases; unmatched junction bases: 13. CDR3 length equals 16 residues. In germline, CDR1 is SGHRS, CDR2 YFSETQ. CDR3 sequence: CASAFLFSGPSYEQYF. CDR3 in DNA: TGCGCCAGCGCCTTCCTTTTTAGCGGGCCCTCCTACGAGCAGTACTTC.

This clone showed up just a few times. The chain joins TRBV4-2 to TRBJ2-1, with D perhaps TRBD2 (7 bases). V was pared by 4 bases and J by 3 bases, with 13 bases between. This CDR3 comprises 15 residues. Germline V lookup: CDR1 LGHNA, CDR2 YNFKEQ. CDR3 DNA sequence: TGTGCCAGCAGCCGAGTAGGGGGGGACTACAATGAGCAGTTCTTC. As protein: CASSRVGGDYNEQFF.

The rearrangement joins TRBV28 to TRBJ2-7; no reliable D call. The CDR3 has 15 residues. Germline V gene lookup returns CDR1 MDHEN and CDR2 SYDVKM. V gave up 6 bases and J gave up 0 bases, with 15 bases separating them. CDR3 amino acids: CASSPEITVSYEQYF. In nucleotides, the CDR3 is TGTGCCAGCAGCCCCGAAATAACAGTCTCCTACGAGCAGTACTTC.

The J gene is TRBJ2-2, the V gene TRBV10-3; 8 bases agree with TRBD1. The ends lost 6 bases at V and 0 bases at J; junction bases unmatched: 0. The CDR3 spans 14 residues. Germline V CDR1 and CDR2: ENHRY, SYGVKD. The DNA for the CDR3 is TGTGCCATCAGGACAGGGGCGAACACCGGGGAGCTGTTTTTT. This translates into CAIRTGANTGELFF.

This chain connects TRBV4-1 to TRBJ2-3, with D unresolved. Germline values: CDR1 MGHRA, CDR2 YSYEKL. V lost 2 bases and J 0 bases, leaving 12 bases between the germline ends. This CDR3 has 16 residues. The CDR3 loop is CASSQTVSTSTDTQYF. The CDR3, as DNA: TGCGCCAGCAGCCAAACCGTTAGCACTAGCACAGATACGCAGTATTTT.

This clone occurred once. This chain connects TRBV4-2 to TRBJ2-7, with 9 bases lining up with TRBD1. The V gene end was trimmed by 8 bases and the J gene end by 6 bases; junction bases not matched to a gene: 5. CDR1 and CDR2 (germline): LGHNA, YNFKEQ. The length of the CDR3 is 12 residues. The CDR3 reads CASGGQGGEQYF. In DNA, the CDR3 is TGTGCCAGCGGGGGACAGGGAGGCGAGCAGTACTTC.

V and J are TRBV5-1 and TRBJ2-2, with 7 nucleotides matching TRBD1. CDR1 is SGHRS, CDR2 YFSETQ, per germline. Trimming cost V 3 bases and J 3 bases; bases outside gene matches: 5. This CDR3 is 15 amino acids long. CDR3: CASSSPTGYTGELFF. The CDR3 nucleotides are TGCGCCAGCAGCTCCCCGACAGGGTACACCGGGGAGCTGTTTTTT.

The genes are TRBV9 and TRBJ1-1; D perhaps matches TRBD1 (6 bases). In germline, CDR1 is SGDLS, CDR2 YYNGEE. There are 15 residues in the CDR3. V lost 3 bases and J lost 1, with 13 bases in between. The CDR3 bases are TGTGCCAGCAGCGCTCGGGACAAACCGAACACTGAAGCTTTCTTT. Translating it yields CASSARDKPNTEAFF.

The chain recombines TRBV6-5 with TRBJ1-2, with D tentatively TRBD1 (6 bases). Germline V lookup: CDR1 MNHEY, CDR2 SVGAGI. Trimming took off 2 bases at V and 3 bases at J, with 10 bases between the two ends. This CDR3 contains 14 residues. CDR3 in amino acids: CASSYGGADYGYTF. The DNA of the CDR3 is TGTGCCAGCAGTTACGGGGGGGCCGACTATGGCTACACCTTC.

V gene TRBV7-3 combines with J gene TRBJ2-1, with a possible D match to TRBD2 (6 bases). Germline lookup yields CDR1 SGHTA and CDR2 FQGTGA. V lost 1 base and J lost 0, with 13 bases in between. This CDR3 region has 17 residues. CDR3 region: CASSLMGGVSSYNEQFF. Written as DNA, the CDR3 is TGTGCCAGCAGCTTAATGGGCGGGGTCAGCTCCTACAATGAGCAGTTCTTC.

The table lists this clone with a count of one. The V and J genes are TRBV5-5 and TRBJ1-2; 10 nucleotides match TRBD1. The CDR3 runs 15 residues. Germline V gene data show CDR1 as SGHKS and CDR2 as YYEKEE (reference sequence). J lost 4 bases, V lost 4 bases, and 7 bases had no gene match. CDR3 amino acids: CASSPNWDRGYGYTF. CDR3 in DNA: TGTGCCAGCAGCCCAAACTGGGACAGGGGCTATGGCTACACCTTC.

The chain joins TRBV29-1 to TRBJ1-1, with D uncertain. Germline V gives CDR1 SQVTM, CDR2 ANQGSEA. The V and J ends lost 6 bases and 11 bases respectively, with 22 bases between them. CDR3 length equals 13 residues. The CDR3: CSVAGYHIGLAFF. In DNA form, the CDR3 reads TGCAGCGTGGCAGGCTACCATATAGGACTGGCTTTCTTT.

This rearrangement joins TRBV7-6 to TRBJ2-2; D is ambiguous. V lost 1 base and J 2 bases, leaving 5 bases between the germline ends. Germline V lookup: CDR1 SGHVS, CDR2 FNYEAQ. There are 14 residues in the CDR3. In DNA form, the CDR3 reads TGTGCCAGCAGCTTAGTCAGAAACACCGGGGAGCTGTTTTTT. Its translation: CASSLVRNTGELFF.

The chain joins TRBV7-2 to TRBJ2-5; weak D call: TRBD1 (6 bases). V lost 5 bases to trimming and J lost 4 bases, with 17 bases between them. Germline CDR1 is SGHTA and CDR2 is FQGNSA. The CDR3 runs 15 residues. CDR3 protein: CASSLNVGAGETQYF. CDR3 DNA: TGTGCCAGCAGCCTGAATGTGGGGGCTGGAGAGACCCAGTACTTC.

The chain couples TRBV10-3 to TRBJ1-5, with D unresolved. CDR3 length equals 14 residues. CDR1 and CDR2 from the germline V gene are ENHRY and SYGVKD. The V end lost 10 bases, the J end lost 0 bases, and 13 bases lay between the germline ends. Here the CDR3 DNA reads TGTGCCAGCTCCCAGGCAACTAGCAATCAGCCCCAGCATTTT. Translation: CASSQATSNQPQHF.

This chain joins TRBV27 and TRBJ1-1, with 9 nucleotides matching TRBD1. Unmatched junction bases numbered 11, after V lost 4 bases and J lost 2 bases. Germline V CDR1 and CDR2: MNHEY, SMNVEV (reference sequence). This CDR3 is 17 amino acids long. The CDR3 sequence: CASSSSGTGRRNTEAFF. The CDR3 nucleotides are TGTGCCAGCAGTTCTTCCGGGACAGGGCGGAGAAACACTGAAGCTTTCTTT.

The chain carries TRBV6-1 and TRBJ1-2; D is unresolved. The CDR3 consists of 13 residues. Germline CDR1 and CDR2: MNHNS and SASEGT. Trimming took off 2 bases at V and 5 bases at J, with 9 bases between the two ends. CDR3 protein: CASSENTDYGYTF. The DNA for the CDR3 is TGTGCCAGCAGTGAAAATACTGATTATGGCTACACCTTC.